These 16 T cell receptor beta chains originate from one sample sequenced in a study of blood T cell repertoires in COVID-19. Method: immunoSEQ multiplex PCR; TCRdb's copy keeps in-frame clones and lacks some. Altogether about 140,000 clones are present, about 89% being singletons, with the ten largest covering about 37%. Specimen: peripheral blood. These receptors were collected from a man aged 45-60 years who had recovered from COVID-19.

V and J are TRBV2 and TRBJ1-4; tentative D call: TRBD1 (5 bases). V lost 6 bases, J lost 1 base, and 15 bases lay in between. The CDR3 runs to 16 residues. Germline CDR1 is SNHLY and CDR2 is FYNNEI. CDR3 sequence (DNA): TGTGCCAGCAGAACCGGGAGGGGAGGAACTAATGAAAAACTGTTTTTT. It is translated as CASRTGRGGTNEKLFF.

With regard to this clone: One end of the junction varies from germline; a read error may be responsible. The rearrangement uses TRBV19 and TRBJ1-5; tentative D call: TRBD1 (6 bases). CDR3 length: 15 residues. CDR1 LNHDA and CDR2 SQIVND come from the germline V gene (reference sequence). The chain's CDR3 is CTSSIVIGTNQPQHF. The CDR3 nucleotides read TGTACCAGTAGTATAGTAATCGGGACAAATCAGCCCCAGCATTTT.

The chain has TRBV6-5 and TRBJ1-2; a possible D gene is TRBD1 (5 bases). This CDR3 comprises 15 residues. V shed 2 bases and J shed 1 base, with 11 bases lying between them. Germline CDR1 is MNHEY and CDR2 is SVGAGI. The CDR3 DNA reads TGTGCCAGCAGTTACAGACCCGGGGGTAACTATGGCTACACCTTC. This sequence encodes CASSYRPGGNYGYTF.

For the CDR3, the DNA is TGTGCCAGCAGCACGAGCGGGGGGGCCAATGAGCAGTTCTTC. It is translated as CASSTSGGANEQFF. The chain has TRBV11-3 and TRBJ2-1; 10 nucleotides line up with TRBD2. The CDR3 covers 14 residues. Germline V gene sequence: CDR1 SGHNT, CDR2 YENEEA. V trimming: 5 bases; J trimming: 6 bases; junction bases outside the gene matches: 4.

V usage is TRBV11-3 and J usage is TRBJ2-5, with 7 bases that match TRBD1. CDR1 is SGHNT and CDR2 is YENEEA in the germline V gene. The J segment lost 3 bases and the V segment lost 5 bases, leaving 6 bases of the junction unmatched. The CDR3 length is 14 residues. The DNA for the CDR3 is TGTGCCAGCAGCGACGACAGGGTGGAAGAGACCCAGTACTTC. Encoded protein: CASSDDRVEETQYF.

This chain joins TRBV6-1 and TRBJ2-1, with 8 bases that match TRBD2. Trimming took 3 bases from V and 0 from J; bases not matched to a gene: 1. From germline, CDR1 is MNHNS and CDR2 SASEGT. CDR3 length: 15 residues. CDR3 sequence reads: CASSESGGSYNEQFF. The CDR3 DNA reads TGTGCCAGCAGTGAGAGCGGGGGCTCCTACAATGAGCAGTTCTTC.

The chain carries TRBV6-1 and TRBJ1-2; TRBD1 is a possible D gene (6 bases). The CDR3 runs 14 residues. V was pared by 1 base and J by 8 bases, with 14 bases between. Germline values: CDR1 MNHNS, CDR2 SASEGT. CDR3: CASSEVAGAGGYTF. The CDR3 region has the DNA TGTGCCAGCAGTGAAGTAGCAGGGGCTGGGGGCTACACCTTC.

This clone was counted only a few times. V usage is TRBV5-1 and J usage is TRBJ1-5; TRBD1 agrees at 7 bases. CDR3 length: 17 residues. The trim removed 0 bases at V and 3 bases at J, leaving 9 bases unmatched. The germline CDR1 and CDR2 sequences are SGHRS and YFSETQ. The chain's CDR3 is CASSLVPTGSDNQPQHF. The CDR3 DNA follows: TGCGCCAGCAGCTTGGTCCCGACAGGGTCCGACAATCAGCCCCAGCATTTT. Based on the CDR3 plus reference TRBV5-1 and TRBJ1-5, the full variable domain is KAGVTQTPRYLIKTRGQQVTLSCSPISGHRSVSWYQQTPGQGLQFLFEYFSETQRNKGNFPGRFSGRQFSNSRSEMNVSTLELGDSALYLCASSLVPTGSDNQPQHFGDGTRLSIL.

This chain uses TRBV27 with TRBJ1-2; TRBD1 matches 10 bases. The CDR3 runs to 16 residues. Germline values: CDR1 MNHEY, CDR2 SMNVEV (reference sequence). V dropped 6 bases and J dropped 4; count of bases not matched to a gene: 11. CDR3 DNA: TGTGCCAGCAGCCCAGACAGGGGGCGTAGGGCCTATGGCTACACCTTC. Translating it yields CASSPDRGRRAYGYTF.

The chain has TRBV30 and TRBJ1-2; D is perhaps TRBD1 (5 bases). The CDR3 consists of 15 residues. V shed 0 bases and J shed 4 bases, with 15 bases lying between them. Germline CDR1 GTSNPN, CDR2 SVGIG (reference sequence). The CDR3 is CAWSVGQGGGYGYTF. Here the CDR3 DNA reads TGTGCCTGGAGTGTAGGGCAGGGAGGTGGCTATGGCTACACCTTC.

This clone was observed a handful of times. V usage is TRBV7-2 and J usage is TRBJ2-7, with a possible D match to TRBD1 (6 bases). Germline V gene sequence: CDR1 SGHTA, CDR2 FQGNSA. V was cut by 4 bases and J by 1 base, with 11 bases left in between. The CDR3 is 14 amino acids. The CDR3 DNA reads TGTGCCAGCAGCTCTCGTCAGGGGTCCTACGAGCAGTACTTC. Its protein product is CASSSRQGSYEQYF. Variable domain in full (rest from reference TRBV7-2 and TRBJ2-7): GAGVSQSPSNKVTEKGKDVELRCDPISGHTALYWYRQSLGQGLEFLIYFQGNSAPDKSGLPSDRFSAERTGGSVSTLTIQRTQQEDSAVYLCASSSRQGSYEQYFGPGTRLTVT.

The V gene is TRBV6-2 or TRBV6-3, the J gene TRBJ2-5, with D possibly being TRBD2 (5 bases). This CDR3 contains 11 residues. CDR1 and CDR2 (germline): MNHEY, SVGEGT. The V end lost 4 bases, the J end lost 7 bases, and 7 bases lay between the germline ends. The CDR3 DNA reads TGTGCCAGCAGTTTTCGGGGGACCCAGTACTTC. Its protein is CASSFRGTQYF.

V and J are TRBV5-1 and TRBJ1-1; 7 nucleotides agree with TRBD1. Trimming took 0 bases from V and 1 from J; bases not matched to a gene: 3. Germline CDR1 SGHRS, CDR2 YFSETQ. This CDR3 has 15 residues. The CDR3 nucleotides read TGCGCCAGCAGCTTGGTAGGGACAGAGAACACTGAAGCTTTCTTT. Residues: CASSLVGTENTEAFF.

The table lists this clone with a count of one. The CDR3 sequence is CASRPPGQGFYEQYF. The DNA of the CDR3 is TGTGCCAGCAGACCTCCGGGACAGGGGTTTTACGAGCAGTACTTC. The gene calls are TRBV6-2 or TRBV6-3 and TRBJ2-7; 10 nucleotides line up with TRBD1. Germline V gene sequence: CDR1 MNHEY, CDR2 SVGEGT. This CDR3 has 15 amino acids. V shed 6 bases, J shed 4 bases, and the junction held 9 bases outside the gene matches.

This clone was detected once. The V and J genes are TRBV19 and TRBJ2-1; 7 positions agree with TRBD2. This CDR3 has 17 residues. Germline lookup yields CDR1 LNHDA and CDR2 SQIVND (reference sequence). Trimming took 5 bases from V and 8 from J; bases not matched to a gene: 18. CDR3 in DNA: TGTGCCAGTAGTTTGGGACTAAGCGGGGTTTTCAAAGATGAGCAGTTCTTC. Residues: CASSLGLSGVFKDEQFF. Looking up the rest from reference TRBV19 and TRBJ2-1 gives the full variable domain: DGGITQSPKYLFRKEGQNVTLSCEQNLNHDAMYWYRQDPGQGLRLIYYSQIVNDFQKGDIAEGYSVSREKKESFPLTVTSAQKNPTAFYLCASSLGLSGVFKDEQFFGPGTRLTVL.

This chain joins TRBV6-6 and TRBJ1-2; D is unresolved. This CDR3 comprises 12 residues. Germline values: CDR1 MNHNY, CDR2 SVGAGI (reference sequence). V was trimmed by 7 bases and J by 2 bases, leaving 8 bases between them. The CDR3, as DNA: TGTGCCAGCAATCGAGTAAACTATGGCTACACCTTC. It encodes CASNRVNYGYTF.